This T cell receptor beta chain was recorded in a study of T cells in Graves' hyperthyroidism and ophthalmopathy. The germline V gene has CDR1 MNHNS and CDR2 SASEGT. V dropped 8 bases and J dropped 5 bases, with 16 bases sitting between them. CDR3 length: 13 amino acids. RNA transcripts were the template for amplifying TCR beta CDR3 regions. HTBI primers were employed in a first-round RT-PCR of the TCR CDR3. TCRdb ran MiXCR on the multiplex PCR reads and lists one entry per CDR3 protein. The sample has hundreds of thousands of distinct CDR3 sequences; 12% to 15% are singletons. Comments on this clonotype: This may come from a read error, since a much larger clone is one base off.

Over 9 ml of fresh peripheral blood supplied the PBMCs. The clonotype comes from a woman aged 18 to 35 with Graves' hyperthyroidism. Sequenced material: blood. The chain recombines TRBV6-1 with TRBJ2-7, with D tentatively TRBD1 (6 bases). CDR3 in DNA: TGTGCCAGCGCCAGGGGCGCGGAGCACGAGCAGTACTTC. It encodes CASARGAEHEQYF.